These 13 T cell receptor beta chains share one sample of origin, sequenced in a study of radiotherapy plus CTLA-4 blockade in lung cancer. Sequencing used immunoSEQ multiplex PCR; TCRdb keeps in-frame clones, though not all of them. This sample has some 78,000 clones, with more than 75% found just once. The specimen was peripheral blood, collected from a patient treated with radiotherapy plus ipilimumab. The receptor set was obtained from a human donor with non-small cell lung cancer who had a partial response to radiotherapy plus ipilimumab.

In its sample, this clone was seen once. The chain employs TRBV2 and TRBJ2-7; no clear D gene. Trimming left V 5 bases short and J 2 bases short, with 13 bases between. This CDR3 comprises 14 residues. From germline, CDR1 is SNHLY and CDR2 FYNNEI. The CDR3 spells CASSLVLSAYEQYF. CDR3 sequence (DNA): TGTGCCAGCAGTTTAGTCTTGTCGGCCTACGAGCAGTACTTC.

The rearrangement joins TRBV5-1 to TRBJ2-1, with D possibly TRBD2 on 6 matching bases. CDR3 size: 16 residues. The V gene's germline CDR1 is SGHRS and CDR2 YFSETQ. V was pared by 1 base and J by 0 bases, with 11 bases between. CDR3 DNA: TGCGCCAGCAGCTTGACTGCGGGGAGCTCCTACAATGAGCAGTTCTTC. Residues: CASSLTAGSSYNEQFF.

J is TRBJ2-2 and V is TRBV27; TRBD2 is a possible D gene (6 bases). This CDR3 spans 16 amino acids. Germline CDR1 is MNHEY and CDR2 is SMNVEV (reference sequence). Trimming took off 2 bases at V and 4 bases at J, with 14 bases between the two ends. The CDR3 region is CASSLAGLASTGELFF. The CDR3 region has the DNA TGTGCCAGCAGTTTAGCGGGGCTTGCGAGCACCGGGGAGCTGTTTTTT.

This clone was counted a single time. The chain is built from TRBV6-1 and TRBJ2-7; D not certain. The CDR3 consists of 14 residues. The germline V gene has CDR1 MNHNS and CDR2 SASEGT. V shed 5 bases and J shed 0 bases, with 11 bases lying between them. The CDR3 sequence is CASSSPGYSYEQYF. The CDR3 coding sequence is TGTGCCAGCAGTTCTCCAGGTTACTCCTACGAGCAGTACTTC.

The chain combines TRBV19 with TRBJ2-3, with 15 bases that match TRBD2. V shed 4 bases, J shed 5 bases, and the junction held 1 base outside the gene matches. The CDR3 sequence is 15 residues long. Germline V gene data show CDR1 as LNHDA and CDR2 as SQIVND (reference sequence). The CDR3 is CASSRTSGREDTQYF. The CDR3 coding sequence is TGTGCCAGTAGTAGGACTAGCGGGAGGGAAGATACGCAGTATTTT.

The CDR3 region is CASSQAVPGGTGNTIYF. CDR3 nucleotide sequence: TGCGCCAGCAGCCAAGCCGTCCCGGGTGGAACAGGAAACACCATATATTTT. The chain combines TRBV4-3 with TRBJ1-3; no reliable D call. V was cut by 1 base and J by 4 bases, with 17 bases left in between. This CDR3 spans 17 amino acids. Germline CDR1 and CDR2: LGHNA and YSLEER.

This clone showed up just a few times. This rearrangement joins TRBV5-1 to TRBJ2-7; TRBD2 matches 11 bases. The CDR3 loop spans 17 amino acids. Trimming cost V 4 bases and J 5 bases; bases outside gene matches: 14. Germline V lookup: CDR1 SGHRS, CDR2 YFSETQ. The CDR3 loop reads CASSLTYSGRASHEQYF. CDR3 coding DNA: TGCGCCAGCAGCCTTACCTATAGCGGGAGGGCCTCTCACGAGCAGTACTTC. Variable domain in full (rest from reference TRBV5-1 and TRBJ2-7): KAGVTQTPRYLIKTRGQQVTLSCSPISGHRSVSWYQQTPGQGLQFLFEYFSETQRNKGNFPGRFSGRQFSNSRSEMNVSTLELGDSALYLCASSLTYSGRASHEQYFGPGTRLTVT.

CDR3 nucleotide sequence: TGTGCCAGCAGCCCGGGGGTTCGTGTCTGGGAGAATGAAAAACTGTTTTTT. It yields the protein CASSPGVRVWENEKLFF. V usage is TRBV11-2 and J usage is TRBJ1-4, with D tentatively TRBD1 (5 bases). Germline V lookup: CDR1 SGHAT, CDR2 FQNNGV. V lost 5 bases, J lost 5 bases, and 21 bases lay in between. The length of the CDR3 is 17 residues.

The rearrangement uses TRBV5-1 and TRBJ2-1; 7 bases match TRBD1. The CDR3 length is 17 residues. Germline loops: CDR1 SGHRS, CDR2 YFSETQ. V gave up 7 bases and J gave up 1 base; unmatched junction bases: 14. CDR3 residues: CASLKGDSRSSYNEQFF. The CDR3 nucleotides are TGCGCCAGCCTGAAAGGGGACAGCCGCTCGTCCTACAATGAGCAGTTCTTC. The full variable domain, with the rest looked up from reference TRBV5-1 and TRBJ2-1, is KAGVTQTPRYLIKTRGQQVTLSCSPISGHRSVSWYQQTPGQGLQFLFEYFSETQRNKGNFPGRFSGRQFSNSRSEMNVSTLELGDSALYLCASLKGDSRSSYNEQFFGPGTRLTVL.

The chain links TRBV7-9 to TRBJ2-7; TRBD2 agrees at 11 bases. The ends lost 5 bases at V and 4 bases at J; junction bases unmatched: 4. CDR1 and CDR2 (germline): SEHNR, FQNEAQ (reference sequence). The CDR3 runs 14 residues. The CDR3 here is CASSQPSGRYEQYF. As DNA, the CDR3 is TGTGCCAGCAGCCAACCTAGCGGGAGGTACGAGCAGTACTTC.

V gene TRBV20-1 combines with J gene TRBJ1-4; D possibly corresponds to TRBD1 (5 bases). Between the trimmed V and J ends, which lost 8 bases and 8 bases, there was a span of 12 bases. The CDR3 is 11 residues long. CDR1 and CDR2 (germline): DFQATT, SNEGSKA (reference sequence). The CDR3 reads CSFRVGEKLFF. CDR3 in DNA: TGCAGTTTCAGGGTCGGCGAAAAACTGTTTTTT.

V gene TRBV9 combines with J gene TRBJ2-2; D is perhaps TRBD2 (5 bases). This CDR3 has 14 amino acids. Per germline, CDR1 SGDLS and CDR2 YYNGEE. Trimming cost V 0 bases and J 6 bases, with 9 bases left between them. The CDR3 is CASSVATSPGELFF. The CDR3 coding sequence is TGTGCCAGCAGCGTAGCTACTAGTCCCGGGGAGCTGTTTTTT.

The chain employs TRBV18 and TRBJ1-3, with a tentative D call TRBD1 (5 bases). The CDR3 covers 13 residues. CDR1 is KGHSH and CDR2 is LQKENI in the germline V gene. V was clipped by 3 bases and J by 5 bases, with 8 bases between them. This CDR3 reads CASSPAGRNTIYF. The CDR3 DNA follows: TGTGCCAGCTCACCGGCAGGGCGAAACACCATATATTTT.